Listed below are T cell receptor beta chains from one sample, sequenced in a study of T cell responses to AZD1222 COVID-19 vaccine. Profiling relied on immunoSEQ multiplex PCR, and the TCRdb table lists in-frame clones only, not all of them. The data contain just under 150,000 clones, 86% of them singletons. Sequencing used peripheral blood, obtained 28 days after the second AZD1222 dose. Receptors were obtained from an adult who received the AZD1222 COVID-19 vaccine. CDR3s include the opening cysteine and the closing phenylalanine or tryptophan. Each record gives: J gene, D gene, clone size, V gene, CDR3 DNA, CDR3 protein. A D gene is named only where the DNA matches it firmly. Clone size appears in some rows only: once, few, many, or a class for an expanded clone.

J: TRBJ2-2
D: .
size: .
V: TRBV6-5
DNA: TGTGCCAGCAGTTACTTCGGACAGACGAACACCGGGGAGCTGTTTTTT
CDR3: CASSYFGQTNTGELFF

J: TRBJ1-5
D: .
size: .
V: TRBV4-2
DNA: TGTGCCAGCAGCCAAGATGTGGGGGCGGTGGCTCAGCCCCAGCATTTT
CDR3: CASSQDVGAVAQPQHF

J: TRBJ2-1
D: .
size: .
V: TRBV30
DNA: TGTGCCTGGAGTGCCCCACAAGAGCAGTTCTTC
CDR3: CAWSAPQEQFF

J: TRBJ2-7
D: .
size: .
V: TRBV6-5
DNA: TGTGCCAGCTCATTGGGGGCCAGCTCCTACGAGCAGTACTTC
CDR3: CASSLGASSYEQYF

J: TRBJ1-2
D: .
size: .
V: TRBV5-4
DNA: TGTGCCAGCAGCACTTATGGCCTAACGGGCTACACCTTC
CDR3: CASSTYGLTGYTF

J: TRBJ2-2
D: .
size: .
V: TRBV28
DNA: TGTGCCAGCAGTTCCACGGACGGGAACACCGGGGAGCTGTTTTTT
CDR3: CASSSTDGNTGELFF

J: TRBJ2-7
D: .
size: .
V: TRBV28
DNA: TGTGCCAGCAGTTTATCCAGGGGGGTATACGAGCAGTACTTC
CDR3: CASSLSRGVYEQYF

J: TRBJ1-2
D: TRBD1
size: .
V: TRBV10-3
DNA: TGTGCCATCAGTGAGGGGCAGGGGGCATATGGCTACACCTTC
CDR3: CAISEGQGAYGYTF

J: TRBJ2-5
D: .
size: .
V: TRBV30
DNA: TGTGCCTGGAGCCTTCTGGTGTTCGAGACCCAGTACTTC
CDR3: CAWSLLVFETQYF

J: TRBJ1-3
D: TRBD1
size: .
V: TRBV7-8
DNA: TGTGCCAGCAGTACCCGGGGCTGGGACAGGGTTAGCTCTGGAAACACCATATATTTT
CDR3: CASSTRGWDRVSSGNTIYF

J: TRBJ2-6
D: .
size: .
V: TRBV24-1
DNA: TGTGCCAGCTCTGGGGCCAACGTCCTGACTTTC
CDR3: CASSGANVLTF

J: TRBJ1-6
D: .
size: few
V: TRBV11-2
DNA: TGTGCCAGCACCTCCTACTGGGGGTCACCCCTCCACTTT
CDR3: CASTSYWGSPLHF

J: TRBJ2-7
D: .
size: .
V: TRBV27
DNA: TGTGCCAGCAGCTCTAACGTATGGTACGAGCAGTACTTC
CDR3: CASSSNVWYEQYF

J: TRBJ2-3
D: .
size: .
V: TRBV7-6
DNA: TGTGCCAGCAGCTTATTTATCGTTAGCACAGATACGCAGTATTTT
CDR3: CASSLFIVSTDTQYF

J: TRBJ2-1
D: .
size: .
V: TRBV4-1
DNA: TGCGCCAGCAGCCAAGAGACCCGCCCGTTCTTC
CDR3: CASSQETRPFF

J: TRBJ1-5
D: .
size: once
V: TRBV6-1
DNA: TGTGCCAGCGGGACCGTAGGGGGAACTCAGCCCCAGCATTTT
CDR3: CASGTVGGTQPQHF

J: TRBJ1-2
D: TRBD1
size: .
V: TRBV6-5
DNA: TGTGCCAGCAAAGGACAGGGGATTAACTATGGCTACACCTTC
CDR3: CASKGQGINYGYTF

J: TRBJ2-7
D: TRBD2
size: .
V: TRBV20-1
DNA: TGCAGTGCTAGTGGGACTAACCCCTACGAGCAGTACTTC
CDR3: CSASGTNPYEQYF

J: TRBJ1-2
D: .
size: .
V: TRBV30
DNA: TGTGCCTGGAGTCTTACTCGAGCCGCTTACTATGGCTACACCTTC
CDR3: CAWSLTRAAYYGYTF

J: TRBJ2-1
D: .
size: .
V: TRBV21-1
DNA: TGTGCCAGCAGCAAAGTTCCTAGCGGGAGGCTTTCCTACAATGAGCAGTTCTTC
CDR3: CASSKVPSGRLSYNEQFF

J: TRBJ2-7
D: .
size: few
V: TRBV10-1
DNA: TGCGCCAGCGGCCCCTTCGACGAGCAGTACTTC
CDR3: CASGPFDEQYF

J: TRBJ1-1
D: .
size: .
V: TRBV2
DNA: TGTGCCAGCCGCTATACTGAAGCTTTCTTT
CDR3: CASRYTEAFF

J: TRBJ2-7
D: .
size: .
V: TRBV11-2
DNA: TGTGCCAGCAGCTTAGAACTAGCAATGGGCGAGCAGTACTTC
CDR3: CASSLELAMGEQYF

J: TRBJ2-7
D: TRBD1
size: .
V: TRBV27
DNA: TGTGCCAGCTCCGACAGGGCCTACGAGCAGTACTTC
CDR3: CASSDRAYEQYF

J: TRBJ1-2
D: .
size: .
V: TRBV5-4
DNA: TGTGCCAGCAGCTCCCCATCCGGGACTGTAAATGGCTACACCTTC
CDR3: CASSSPSGTVNGYTF

J: TRBJ1-1
D: .
size: .
V: TRBV5-4
DNA: TGTGCCAGCAGTTTGGGTTTTGAGAACACTGAAGCTTTCTTT
CDR3: CASSLGFENTEAFF

J: TRBJ1-5
D: .
size: .
V: TRBV9
DNA: TGTGCCAGCAGCTCGTCCTCAGCGGTTCAGCCCCAGCATTTT
CDR3: CASSSSSAVQPQHF

J: TRBJ1-1
D: .
size: .
V: TRBV11-3
DNA: TGTGCCAGCAGCGCGTTGATGAACACTGAAGCTTTCTTT
CDR3: CASSALMNTEAFF

J: TRBJ2-1
D: .
size: few
V: TRBV15
DNA: TGTGCCACCAGCAGCATTACAATGGAGGCGCGGAATGAGCAGTTCTTC
CDR3: CATSSITMEARNEQFF

J: TRBJ1-1
D: .
size: .
V: TRBV5-5
DNA: TGTGCCAGCAGCTTGGCAGGCGCTTACGGGGGCGAAGCTTTCTTT
CDR3: CASSLAGAYGGEAFF

J: TRBJ2-1
D: TRBD2
size: .
V: TRBV7-2
DNA: TGTGCCAGCAGCGAAGCGGGACTAGCGAGGAATGAGCAGTTCTTC
CDR3: CASSEAGLARNEQFF

J: TRBJ1-6
D: .
size: .
V: TRBV30
DNA: TGTGCCTGGAGGAGGGACACGGGTGGGTCACCCCTCCACTTT
CDR3: CAWRRDTGGSPLHF

J: TRBJ2-1
D: TRBD2
size: .
V: TRBV11-2
DNA: TGTGCCAGCAGCTTACTTGGCGGGAGGGCCGGAGTTGTGCAACAGTTCTTC
CDR3: CASSLLGGRAGVVQQFF

J: TRBJ1-3
D: .
size: .
V: TRBV3-1/TRBV3-2
DNA: TGTGCCAGCAGCCAAGGATCCCGCTCTGGAAACACCATATATTTT
CDR3: CASSQGSRSGNTIYF

J: TRBJ2-7
D: .
size: .
V: TRBV18
DNA: TGTGCCAGCTCACCCCTCCGGGACTCAAGGGCCTACGAGCAGTACTTC
CDR3: CASSPLRDSRAYEQYF

J: TRBJ1-5
D: TRBD1
size: once
V: TRBV3-1/TRBV3-2
DNA: TGTGCCAGCAGCCGCGGACAGGGTGATCAGCCCCAGCATTTT
CDR3: CASSRGQGDQPQHF

J: TRBJ1-5
D: .
size: .
V: TRBV5-4
DNA: TGTGCCAGCAGCTTGGACGGAGGGAGCAATCAGCCCCAGCATTTT
CDR3: CASSLDGGSNQPQHF

J: TRBJ2-2
D: .
size: once
V: TRBV19
DNA: TGTGCCAGCCGAAGGACTGACACCGGGGAGCTGTTTTTT
CDR3: CASRRTDTGELFF

J: TRBJ2-3
D: TRBD2
size: .
V: TRBV19
DNA: TGTGCCTGCTCCGGGCTAGCGGGAGCCCCTTCCACAGATACGCAGTATTTT
CDR3: CACSGLAGAPSTDTQYF

J: TRBJ1-6
D: .
size: .
V: TRBV11-2
DNA: TGTGCCAGCAGCCCCCGGACCCTCTCCTATTCACCCCTCCACTTT
CDR3: CASSPRTLSYSPLHF

J: TRBJ2-1
D: .
size: .
V: TRBV2
DNA: TGTGCCAGCAGACCCGGACCGCAGAGCTCCTACAATGAGCAGTTCTTC
CDR3: CASRPGPQSSYNEQFF

J: TRBJ2-5
D: .
size: .
V: TRBV28
DNA: TGTGCCAGCAGTCCATTCCAGGGTGTTGAGACCCAGTACTTC
CDR3: CASSPFQGVETQYF

J: TRBJ2-7
D: .
size: .
V: TRBV7-9
DNA: TGTGCCAGCAGCCCCCGACTCGCCTACGCCTACGAGCAGTACTTC
CDR3: CASSPRLAYAYEQYF

J: TRBJ2-2
D: .
size: .
V: TRBV7-6
DNA: TGTGCCAGCAGCCCTCTGAACACCGGGGAGCTGTTTTTT
CDR3: CASSPLNTGELFF

J: TRBJ2-3
D: .
size: .
V: TRBV5-1
DNA: TGCGCCAGCAGCTTGGGCGGACCCCCCGATACGCAGTATTTT
CDR3: CASSLGGPPDTQYF

J: TRBJ2-2
D: TRBD1
size: .
V: TRBV10-2
DNA: TGCGCCAGCAGTGAGTCGTACAGGGGCACGAACACCGGGGAGCTGTTTTTT
CDR3: CASSESYRGTNTGELFF

J: TRBJ2-7
D: .
size: few
V: TRBV7-2
DNA: TGTGCCAGCAGTCGACAGGGAGGGTACGAGCAGTACTTC
CDR3: CASSRQGGYEQYF

J: TRBJ2-1
D: TRBD1
size: .
V: TRBV27
DNA: TGTGCCAGCCGGTTCGGGGGGACAGGGACCTATGCCTACAATGAGCAGTTCTTC
CDR3: CASRFGGTGTYAYNEQFF

J: TRBJ2-5
D: .
size: once
V: TRBV7-7
DNA: TGTGCTAGCAGCTTGGGGGCGGCAGCCCAAGAGACCCAGTACTTC
CDR3: CASSLGAAAQETQYF

J: TRBJ2-5
D: .
size: .
V: TRBV28
DNA: TGTGCCAGCAGTTTGTGGGGGCCCGTGGAGACCCAGTACTTC
CDR3: CASSLWGPVETQYF

J: TRBJ2-1
D: TRBD1
size: .
V: TRBV19
DNA: TGTGCCAGTAGCGAGGGACAGGGGACCCCCAATGAGCAGTTCTTC
CDR3: CASSEGQGTPNEQFF

J: TRBJ1-1
D: .
size: once
V: TRBV5-4
DNA: TGTGCCAGCTCGCCCGACAGCGGAAAAGCTTTCTTT
CDR3: CASSPDSGKAFF

J: TRBJ2-3
D: TRBD2
size: .
V: TRBV9
DNA: TGTGCCAGCAGCGTAGGGGGGACTAGTCTCACAGATACGCAGTATTTT
CDR3: CASSVGGTSLTDTQYF